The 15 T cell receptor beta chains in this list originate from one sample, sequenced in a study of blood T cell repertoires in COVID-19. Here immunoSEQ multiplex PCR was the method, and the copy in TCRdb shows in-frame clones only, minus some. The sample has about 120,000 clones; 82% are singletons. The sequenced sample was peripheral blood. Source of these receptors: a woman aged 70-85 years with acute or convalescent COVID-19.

The DNA for the CDR3 is TGTGCCAGCAGCTCGGGGACTAGCGGGGGGCAAAGGGAGACCCAGTACTTC. It yields the protein CASSSGTSGGQRETQYF. This chain connects TRBV5-4 to TRBJ2-5; 15 nucleotides agree with TRBD2. CDR1 and CDR2 from the germline V gene are SGHNT and YYREEE (reference sequence). The CDR3 is 17 amino acids. V lost 3 bases to trimming and J lost 5 bases; unmatched junction nucleotides: 8.

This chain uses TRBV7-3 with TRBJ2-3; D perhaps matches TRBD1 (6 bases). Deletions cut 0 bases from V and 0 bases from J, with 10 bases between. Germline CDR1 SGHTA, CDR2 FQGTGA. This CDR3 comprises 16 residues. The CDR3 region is CASSLTPGVSTDTQYF. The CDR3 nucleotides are TGTGCCAGCAGCTTAACGCCAGGGGTTAGCACAGATACGCAGTATTTT.

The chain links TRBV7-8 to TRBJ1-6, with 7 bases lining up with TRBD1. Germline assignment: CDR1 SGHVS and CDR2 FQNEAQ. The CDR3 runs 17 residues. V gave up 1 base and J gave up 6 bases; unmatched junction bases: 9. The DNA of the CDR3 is TGTGCCAGCAGCTTAGGATTAGGGGGCAGGGCTAATTCACCCCTCCACTTT. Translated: CASSLGLGGRANSPLHF.

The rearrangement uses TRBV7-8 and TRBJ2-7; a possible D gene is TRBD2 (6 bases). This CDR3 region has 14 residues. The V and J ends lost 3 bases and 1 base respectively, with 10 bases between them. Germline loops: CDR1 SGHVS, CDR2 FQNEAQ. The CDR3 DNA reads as TGTGCCAGCAGCTTTTGGCGGGGTTCCTACGAGCAGTACGTC. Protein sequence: CASSFWRGSYEQYV.

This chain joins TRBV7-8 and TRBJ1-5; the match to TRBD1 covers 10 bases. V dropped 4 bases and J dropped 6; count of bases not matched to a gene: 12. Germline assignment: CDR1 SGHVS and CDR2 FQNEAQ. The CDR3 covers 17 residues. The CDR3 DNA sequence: TGTGCCAGCAGCTCTAGGCGGGGACAGGGGATTGGTCAGCCCCAGCATTTT. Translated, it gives CASSSRRGQGIGQPQHF.

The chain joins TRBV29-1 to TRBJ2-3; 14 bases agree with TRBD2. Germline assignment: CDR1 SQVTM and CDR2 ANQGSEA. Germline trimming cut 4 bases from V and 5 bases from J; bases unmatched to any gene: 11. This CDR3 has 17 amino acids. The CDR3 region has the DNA TGCAGCGTTGCCCGACTAGCGGGGGGGCTCACCGTAGATACGCAGTATTTT. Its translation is CSVARLAGGLTVDTQYF.

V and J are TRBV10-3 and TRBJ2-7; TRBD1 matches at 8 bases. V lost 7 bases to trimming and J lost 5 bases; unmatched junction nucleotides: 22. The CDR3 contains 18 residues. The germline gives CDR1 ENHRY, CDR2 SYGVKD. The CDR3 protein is CAITPGGGRGRVLDEQYF. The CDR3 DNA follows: TGTGCCATCACGCCAGGGGGCGGCAGGGGGCGGGTTTTGGACGAGCAGTACTTC.

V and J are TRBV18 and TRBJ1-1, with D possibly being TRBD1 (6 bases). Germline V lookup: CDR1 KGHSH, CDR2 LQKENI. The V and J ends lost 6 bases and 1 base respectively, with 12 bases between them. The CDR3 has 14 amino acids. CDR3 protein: CASSLDSSNTEAFF. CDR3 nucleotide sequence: TGTGCCAGCTCCTTGGACAGCTCGAACACTGAAGCTTTCTTT.

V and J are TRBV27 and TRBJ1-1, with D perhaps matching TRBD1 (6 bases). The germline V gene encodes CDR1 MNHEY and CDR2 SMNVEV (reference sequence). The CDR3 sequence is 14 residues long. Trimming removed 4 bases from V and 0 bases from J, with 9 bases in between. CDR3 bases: TGTGCCAGCAGTTGGACAGCCATGAACACTGAAGCTTTCTTT. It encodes CASSWTAMNTEAFF.

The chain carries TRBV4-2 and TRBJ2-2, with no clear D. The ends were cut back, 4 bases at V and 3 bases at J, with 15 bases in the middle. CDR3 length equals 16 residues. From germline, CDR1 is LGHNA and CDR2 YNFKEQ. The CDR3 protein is CASSPRSYRDTGELFF. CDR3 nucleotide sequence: TGTGCCAGCAGCCCCCGGTCCTATCGGGACACCGGGGAGCTGTTTTTT.

The CDR3 region is CARSLAGQFTGELFF. DNA for the CDR3: TGTGCCAGAAGCTTGGCCGGACAGTTCACCGGGGAGCTGTTTTTT. The gene calls are TRBV5-3 and TRBJ2-2; a weak D match, TRBD1 (6 bases). Being an ORF, TRBV5-3 has a function that is uncertain. Trimming removed 0 bases from V and 4 bases from J, with 10 bases in between. The CDR3 is 15 residues long.

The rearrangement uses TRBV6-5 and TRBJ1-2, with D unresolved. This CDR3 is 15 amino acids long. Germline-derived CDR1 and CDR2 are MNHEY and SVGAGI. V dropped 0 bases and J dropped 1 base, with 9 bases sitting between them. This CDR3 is CASSYSGDLNYGYTF. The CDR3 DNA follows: TGTGCCAGCAGTTACTCGGGAGACCTTAACTATGGCTACACCTTC.

The CDR3 sequence: CASSTDPGAQQYV. CDR3 coding DNA: TGTGCCAGCAGTACGGACCCAGGGGCGCAGCAGTACGTC. J is TRBJ2-7 and V is TRBV6-6; the D gene is possibly TRBD1 (6 bases). The CDR3 has 13 residues. Germline lookup yields CDR1 MNHNY and CDR2 SVGAGI (reference sequence). The V gene lost 5 bases and the J gene lost 8 bases, with 16 bases spanning the gap.

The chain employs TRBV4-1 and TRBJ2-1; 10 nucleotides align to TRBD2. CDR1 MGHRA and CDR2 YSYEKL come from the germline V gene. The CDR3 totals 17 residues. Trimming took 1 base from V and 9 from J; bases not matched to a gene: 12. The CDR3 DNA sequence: TGCGCCAGCAGCCAAGTTATAAGCGGGGGGGATCCCGCTGAGCAGTTCTTC. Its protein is CASSQVISGGDPAEQFF.

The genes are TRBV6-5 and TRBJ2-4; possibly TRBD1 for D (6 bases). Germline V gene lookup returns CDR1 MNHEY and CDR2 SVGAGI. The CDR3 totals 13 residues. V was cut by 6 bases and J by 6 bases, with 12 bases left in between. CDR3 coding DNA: TGTGCCAGCAGCATCGTAGGGGGAAACATTCAGTACTTC. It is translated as CASSIVGGNIQYF.